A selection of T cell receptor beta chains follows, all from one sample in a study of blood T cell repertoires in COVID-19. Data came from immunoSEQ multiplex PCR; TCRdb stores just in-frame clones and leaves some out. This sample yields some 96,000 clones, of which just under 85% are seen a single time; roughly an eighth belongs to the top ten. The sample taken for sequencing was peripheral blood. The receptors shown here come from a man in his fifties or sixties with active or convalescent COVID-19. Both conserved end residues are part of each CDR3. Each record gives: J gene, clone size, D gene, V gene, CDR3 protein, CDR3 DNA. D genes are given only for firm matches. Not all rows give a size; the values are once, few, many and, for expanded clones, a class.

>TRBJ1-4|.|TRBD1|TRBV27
CASGTALGKLFF
TGTGCCAGCGGGACAGCCCTTGGAAAACTGTTTTTT
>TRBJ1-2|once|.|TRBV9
CASSVSNNYGYTF
TGTGCCAGCAGCGTAAGCAACAACTATGGCTACACCTTC
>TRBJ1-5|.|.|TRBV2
CASTADQVGSQHF
TGTGCCAGCACCGCCGACCAGGTTGGGTCCCAGCATTTT
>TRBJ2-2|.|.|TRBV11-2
CASSSSQGAGELFF
TGTGCCAGCAGCTCGAGTCAGGGTGCGGGGGAGCTGTTTTTT
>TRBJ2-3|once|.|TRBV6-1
CASSDRDSSTDTQYF
TGTGCCAGCAGTGACCGGGACTCTAGCACAGATACGCAGTATTTT
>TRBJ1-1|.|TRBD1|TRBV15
CATKAGGFAEAFF
TGTGCCACCAAGGCAGGGGGGTTCGCTGAAGCTTTCTTT
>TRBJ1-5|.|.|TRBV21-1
CASTPLGDNQPQHF
TGTGCCAGCACCCCTTTAGGGGACAATCAGCCCCAGCATTTT
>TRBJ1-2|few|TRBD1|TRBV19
CASSTRQGEIYGYTF
TGTGCCAGTAGTACCCGACAGGGGGAGATCTATGGCTACACCTTC
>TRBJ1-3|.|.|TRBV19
CASSIAGNRNTIYF
TGTGCCAGTAGTATAGCCGGGAACCGAAACACCATATATTTT
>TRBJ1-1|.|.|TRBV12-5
CASGLSRNTEAFF
TGTGCTAGTGGTTTGAGCCGGAACACTGAAGCTTTCTTT
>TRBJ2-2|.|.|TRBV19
CASKPANTGELFF
TGTGCCAGTAAACCGGCGAACACCGGGGAGCTGTTTTTT
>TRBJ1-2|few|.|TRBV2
CASSENEQVGGYTF
TGTGCCAGCAGTGAAAACGAACAGGTTGGGGGCTACACCTTC
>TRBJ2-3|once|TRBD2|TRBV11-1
CASSLGTSAFTDTQYF
TGTGCCAGCAGCTTAGGGACTAGCGCTTTCACAGATACGCAGTATTTT
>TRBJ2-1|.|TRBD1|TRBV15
CATSRGGQNNEQFF
TGTGCCACCAGCAGAGGGGGACAGAACAATGAGCAGTTCTTC
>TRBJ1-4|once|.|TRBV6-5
CASSQLGQEKLFF
TGTGCCAGCAGTCAGCTCGGACAGGAAAAACTGTTTTTT
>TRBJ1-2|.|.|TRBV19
CASSIGGNYGYTF
TGTGCCAGTAGTATCGGAGGGAACTATGGCTACACCTTC
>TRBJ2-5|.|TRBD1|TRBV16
CASSGKTGRETQYF
TGTGCCAGCTCCGGAAAGACAGGGCGGGAGACCCAGTACTTC
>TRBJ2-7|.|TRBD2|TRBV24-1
CATSVPTSPEYF
TGTGCCACCAGTGTCCCGACTAGCCCCGAGTACTTC
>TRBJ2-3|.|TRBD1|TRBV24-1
CATSDPHRGDTQYF
TGTGCCACCAGTGATCCTCACAGGGGAGATACGCAGTATTTT
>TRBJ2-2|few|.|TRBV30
CAWSETRAGELFF
TGTGCCTGGAGCGAAACACGGGCCGGGGAGCTGTTTTTT
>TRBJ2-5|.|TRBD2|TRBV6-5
CASSYGTSGDQETQYF
TGTGCCAGCAGTTACGGGACTAGCGGCGACCAAGAGACCCAGTACTTC
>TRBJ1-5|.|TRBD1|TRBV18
CASSPGTGNSNQPQHF
TGTGCCAGCTCACCAGGGACAGGGAATAGCAATCAGCCCCAGCATTTT
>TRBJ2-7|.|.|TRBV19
CASSPDFGLYEQYF
TGTGCCAGTAGCCCTGATTTTGGGCTTTACGAGCAGTACTTC
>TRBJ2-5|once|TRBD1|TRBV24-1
CATSEHRQGQETQYF
TGTGCCACCAGTGAGCACCGACAGGGCCAAGAGACCCAGTACTTC
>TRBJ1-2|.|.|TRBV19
CASSIFEGSYGYTF
TGTGCCAGTAGTATATTTGAGGGCTCTTATGGCTACACCTTC
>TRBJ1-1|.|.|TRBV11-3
CASSSREGLNTEAFF
TGTGCCAGCAGCAGCCGGGAGGGCTTGAACACTGAAGCTTTCTTT
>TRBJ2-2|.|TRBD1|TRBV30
CARWTGNTGELFF
TGTGCCAGGTGGACAGGGAACACCGGGGAGCTGTTTTTT
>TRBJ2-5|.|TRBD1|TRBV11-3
CASIKTGGAETQYF
TGTGCCAGCATAAAGACAGGGGGCGCAGAGACCCAGTACTTC
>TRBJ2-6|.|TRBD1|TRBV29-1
CSVEELGGYVLTF
TGCAGCGTTGAAGAATTAGGGGGCTACGTCCTGACTTTC
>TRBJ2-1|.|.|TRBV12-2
CASLRTGGRNSGSQPYNEQFF
TGTGCAAGTCTCCGGACAGGGGGCCGGAATAGCGGGAGCCAACCCTACAATGAGCAGTTCTTC
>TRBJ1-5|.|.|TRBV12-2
CASRPRQGARGQPQHF
TGTGCAAGTCGCCCCCGACAGGGGGCTCGTGGTCAGCCCCAGCATTTT
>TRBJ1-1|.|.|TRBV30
CAWRGGTEAFF
TGTGCCTGGAGGGGAGGGACTGAAGCTTTCTTT
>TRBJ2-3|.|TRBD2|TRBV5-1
CASSWEGRYSTDTQYF
TGCGCCAGCAGCTGGGAGGGGCGTTATAGCACAGATACGCAGTATTTT
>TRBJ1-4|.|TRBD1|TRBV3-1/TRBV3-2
CASRATGREKLFF
TGTGCCAGCAGGGCGACAGGGCGGGAAAAACTGTTTTTT
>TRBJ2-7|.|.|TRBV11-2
CASSYRDSYEQYF
TGTGCCAGCAGCTACAGGGACTCCTACGAGCAGTACTTC
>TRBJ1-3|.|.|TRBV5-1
CASSSQYVGFGDTIYF
TGCGCCAGCAGCTCCCAATATGTGGGGTTCGGGGACACCATATATTTT
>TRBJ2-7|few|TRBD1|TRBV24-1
CATSPYDRDPHEQYF
TGTGCCACCAGTCCATATGACAGGGATCCTCACGAGCAGTACTTC
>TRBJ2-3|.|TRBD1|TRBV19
CASRDRVIDTQYF
TGTGCCAGCCGGGACAGGGTTATAGATACGCAGTATTTT
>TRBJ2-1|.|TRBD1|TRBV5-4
CASTLNYGDSSLNEQFF
TGTGCCAGCACCCTGAACTATGGGGACAGCTCGCTCAATGAGCAGTTCTTC
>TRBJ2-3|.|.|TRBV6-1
CASSEATTGTDTQYF
TGTGCCAGCAGTGAGGCAACAACAGGCACAGATACGCAGTATTTT
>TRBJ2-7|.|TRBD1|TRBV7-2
CASSLRSVDRDAYEQYF
TGTGCCAGCAGCCTCCGGTCCGTGGACAGGGATGCCTACGAGCAGTACTTC
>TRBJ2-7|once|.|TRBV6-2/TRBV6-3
CASSPGAGATYEQYF
TGTGCCAGCAGCCCCGGGGCAGGGGCCACCTACGAGCAGTACTTC
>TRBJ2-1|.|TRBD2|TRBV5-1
CASNSAGTSYNEQFF
TGCGCCAGCAACTCCGCCGGGACTAGCTACAATGAGCAGTTCTTC
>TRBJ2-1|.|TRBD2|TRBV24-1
CAIGQGTSGRVNNEQFF
TGTGCCATTGGACAGGGAACTAGCGGGAGAGTCAACAATGAGCAGTTCTTC
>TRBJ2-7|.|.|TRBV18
CASSPPTPGAYEQYF
TGTGCCAGCTCACCACCCACTCCAGGGGCCTACGAGCAGTACTTC
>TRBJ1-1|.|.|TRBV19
CASSILRSTEAFF
TGTGCCAGTAGTATCTTACGGAGCACTGAAGCTTTCTTT
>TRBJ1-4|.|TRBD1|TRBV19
CASSPRTGGNEKLFF
TGTGCCAGTAGTCCACGGACAGGGGGGAATGAAAAACTGTTTTTT
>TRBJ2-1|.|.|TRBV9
CASSVGGSGLNEQFF
TGTGCCAGCAGCGTAGGGGGTAGCGGACTCAATGAGCAGTTCTTC
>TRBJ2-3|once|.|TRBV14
CASSQGLRTTDTQYF
TGTGCCAGCAGCCAAGGACTGAGAACCACAGATACGCAGTATTTT
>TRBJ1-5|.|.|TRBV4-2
CASSQALEGLQPQHF
TGTGCCAGCAGCCAGGCCTTGGAGGGATTGCAGCCCCAGCATTTT
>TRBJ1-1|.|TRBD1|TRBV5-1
CASSLTGADTEAFF
TGCGCCAGCAGCCTAACAGGGGCCGACACTGAAGCTTTCTTT
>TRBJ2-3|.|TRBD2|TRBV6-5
CASRLSGASTDTQYF
TGTGCCAGCAGACTCAGCGGGGCTAGCACAGATACGCAGTATTTT
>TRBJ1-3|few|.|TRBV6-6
CASSQPGVSGNTIYF
TGTGCCAGCAGCCAACCGGGGGTTTCTGGAAACACCATATATTTT
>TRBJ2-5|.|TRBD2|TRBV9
CASSVATGGRETQYF
TGTGCCAGCAGCGTAGCTACGGGGGGAAGGGAGACCCAGTACTTC
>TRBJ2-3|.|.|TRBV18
CATSSGVNTDTQYF
TGTGCCACCTCCAGCGGAGTGAACACAGATACGCAGTATTTT